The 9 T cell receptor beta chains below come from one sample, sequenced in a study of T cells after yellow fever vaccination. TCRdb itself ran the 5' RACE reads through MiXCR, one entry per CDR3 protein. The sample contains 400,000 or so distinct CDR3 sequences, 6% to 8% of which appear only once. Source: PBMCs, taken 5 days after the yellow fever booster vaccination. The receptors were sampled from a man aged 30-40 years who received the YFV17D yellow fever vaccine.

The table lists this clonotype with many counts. The DNA for the CDR3 is TGTGCCAGCGTAAGACAGGGGGACGGGACAGCTTTCTTT. It specifies CASVRQGDGTAFF. The V and J genes are TRBV12-3 or TRBV12-4 and TRBJ1-1, with 9 bases identical to TRBD1. The CDR3 is 13 amino acids. Trimming at V came to 8 bases and at J to 10 bases, leaving 11 bases not matched to a gene.

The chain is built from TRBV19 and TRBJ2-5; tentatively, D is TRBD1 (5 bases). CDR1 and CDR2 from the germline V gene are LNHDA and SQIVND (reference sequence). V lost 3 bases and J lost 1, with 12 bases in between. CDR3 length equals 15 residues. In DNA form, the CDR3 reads TGTGCCAGTAGTATCGTATGGGGCAGCCAAGAGACCCAGTACTTC. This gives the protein CASSIVWGSQETQYF.

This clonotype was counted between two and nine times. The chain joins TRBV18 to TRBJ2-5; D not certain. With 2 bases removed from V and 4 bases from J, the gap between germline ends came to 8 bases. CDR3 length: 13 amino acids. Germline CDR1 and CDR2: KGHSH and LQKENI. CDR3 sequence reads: CASSPGPRETQYF. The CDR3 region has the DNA TGTGCCAGCTCACCAGGGCCCCGAGAGACCCAGTACTTC.

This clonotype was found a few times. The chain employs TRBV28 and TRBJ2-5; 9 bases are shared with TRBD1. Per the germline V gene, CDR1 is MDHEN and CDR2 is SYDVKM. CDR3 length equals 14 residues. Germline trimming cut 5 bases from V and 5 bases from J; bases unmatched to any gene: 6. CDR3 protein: CASSLRQGGETQYF. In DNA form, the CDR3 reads TGTGCCAGCAGTCTCCGACAGGGGGGTGAGACCCAGTACTTC.

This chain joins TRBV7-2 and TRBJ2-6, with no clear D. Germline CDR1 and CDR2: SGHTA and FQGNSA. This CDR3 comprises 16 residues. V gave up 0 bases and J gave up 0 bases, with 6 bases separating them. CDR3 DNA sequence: TGTGCCAGCAGCTTAGCTCGTAACTCTGGGGCCAACGTCCTGACTTTC. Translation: CASSLARNSGANVLTF. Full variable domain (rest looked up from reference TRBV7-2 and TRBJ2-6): GAGVSQSPSNKVTEKGKDVELRCDPISGHTALYWYRQSLGQGLEFLIYFQGNSAPDKSGLPSDRFSAERTGGSVSTLTIQRTQQEDSAVYLCASSLARNSGANVLTFGAGSRLTVL.

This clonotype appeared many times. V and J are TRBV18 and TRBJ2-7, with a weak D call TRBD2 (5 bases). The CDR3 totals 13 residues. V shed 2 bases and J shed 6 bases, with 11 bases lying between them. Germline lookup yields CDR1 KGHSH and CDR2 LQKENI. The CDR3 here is CASSPGLAGEQYF. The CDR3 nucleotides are TGTGCCAGCTCACCAGGGCTAGCAGGCGAGCAGTACTTC.

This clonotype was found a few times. CDR3 in amino acids: CATSDLGPGRKETQYF. The CDR3 DNA reads TGTGCCACCAGTGATTTGGGGCCGGGACGGAAAGAGACCCAGTACTTC. This chain uses TRBV24-1 with TRBJ2-5; D may correspond to TRBD1 or TRBD2 (5 bases each). CDR3 length equals 16 residues. Between the trimmed V and J ends, which lost 0 bases and 3 bases, there was a span of 13 bases. From germline, CDR1 is KGHDR and CDR2 SFDVKD.

The CDR3 DNA reads as TGTGCCAGCAGCTCCACAGACGTAGATACGCAGTATTTT. As protein: CASSSTDVDTQYF. V is TRBV7-9 and J is TRBJ2-3; D not resolved. Trimming stripped 4 bases from V and 5 bases from J, with 10 bases between. Germline values: CDR1 SEHNR, CDR2 FQNEAQ (reference sequence). The CDR3 covers 13 residues.

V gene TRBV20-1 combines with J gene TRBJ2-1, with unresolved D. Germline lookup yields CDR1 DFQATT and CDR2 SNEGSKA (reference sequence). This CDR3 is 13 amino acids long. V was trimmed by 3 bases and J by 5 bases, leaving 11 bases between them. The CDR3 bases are TGCAGTGCTAGGATGCGGACCCACAATGAGCAGTTCTTC. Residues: CSARMRTHNEQFF.